The source of this T cell receptor beta chain is a study of control samples from healthy donors and cancer patients. The V and J ends lost 2 bases and 6 bases, in that order; junction bases with no gene match: 9. CDR1 is MDHEN and CDR2 is SYDVKM in the germline V gene. CDR3 length: 16 amino acids. Clones were sequenced by immunoSEQ multiplex PCR, and TCRdb holds only the in-frame ones, with some missing. This table has 130,000 or so clones, approximately 94% appearing once. The rearrangement links TRBV28 to TRBJ2-1; 8 bases fit TRBD1. The clonotype originates from a man aged 40-49 years in good health. Sequenced: blood. Here the CDR3 reads CASSLGGGRGLNEQFF. The CDR3 coding sequence is TGTGCCAGCAGTTTAGGGGGTGGCAGGGGGCTCAATGAGCAGTTCTTC.